This T cell receptor beta chain was identified during a study of cytomegalovirus exposure and HLA in healthy donors. General study points: In presence/absence analyses, roughly uniform sequencing depth across donors was assumed. In a later analysis, specific HLA alleles were associated with 15,000 to 20,000 TCR beta sequences at a 0.05 false discovery rate. The authors confirmed in vitro that three CMV-associated chains were specific for CMV antigens. There were several of the most significant clusters that appeared linked to common viral pathogens in a later analysis.

PCR employed 60 Vbeta and 13 Jbeta primers. Generated by immunoSEQ multiplex PCR, the TCRdb table keeps only in-frame clones and is missing some. The sample contains 150,000 to 160,000 clones, over 70% of which appear only once. A note on this clone: Its cognate antigen is unknown.

Trimming removed 3 bases from V and 6 bases from J; junction bases left unmatched: 5. This CDR3 is 14 amino acids long. Germline CDR1 and CDR2: SQVTM and ANQGSEA. The sequenced material came from PBMCs. This clonotype was obtained from a man between 25 and 39 years old in good health and CMV-seropositive. The chain is built from TRBV29-1 and TRBJ2-2; 9 bases are a match to TRBD2. CDR3 sequence (DNA): TGCAGCGTTGATGTGACTAGCGGAGCCGGGGAGCTGTTTTTT. This codes for CSVDVTSGAGELFF.